A single T cell receptor (beta chain) is shown here with its context. Here immunoSEQ multiplex PCR was the method, and the copy in TCRdb shows in-frame clones only, minus some. This sample has 150,000 to 200,000 clones, with around nine tenths found just once. The sample comes from a study of cytomegalovirus exposure and HLA in healthy donors. CDR3 size: 18 residues. Trimming removed 2 bases from V and 2 bases from J, with 16 bases in between. Per germline, CDR1 LNHDA and CDR2 SQIVND (reference sequence). The TCR sequence derives from a man aged 18 to 29 in good health and CMV-seropositive. The source material was PBMCs. This sequence joins TRBV19 and TRBJ2-6; weak D call: TRBD1 (7 bases). This CDR3 reads CASSIQGEDATGANVLTF. Written as DNA, the CDR3 is TGTGCCAGTAGTATACAGGGGGAGGATGCAACTGGGGCCAACGTCCTGACTTTC.